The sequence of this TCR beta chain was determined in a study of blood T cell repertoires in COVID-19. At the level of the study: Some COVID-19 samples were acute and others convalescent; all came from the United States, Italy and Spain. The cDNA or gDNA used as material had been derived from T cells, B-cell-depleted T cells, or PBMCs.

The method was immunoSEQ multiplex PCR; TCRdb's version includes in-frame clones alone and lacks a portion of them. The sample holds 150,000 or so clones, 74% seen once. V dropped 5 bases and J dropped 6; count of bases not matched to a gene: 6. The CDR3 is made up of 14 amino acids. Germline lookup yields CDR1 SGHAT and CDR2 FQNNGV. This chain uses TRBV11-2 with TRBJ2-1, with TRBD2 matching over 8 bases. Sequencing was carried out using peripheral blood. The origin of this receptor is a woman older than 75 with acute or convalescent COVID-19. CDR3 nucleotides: TGTGCCAGCAGCCCCCCCGGGACTAGCAATGAGCAGTTCTTC. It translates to CASSPPGTSNEQFF.